This passage covers 5 T cell receptor beta chains from one sample sequenced in a study of early T cells in non-severe SARS-CoV-2 infection. TCRdb re-analysed the 5' RACE reads in MiXCR, keeping a single row per CDR3 protein. The sample has approximately 97,000 distinct CDR3 sequences, roughly 11% seen once; the top ten hold roughly 4.5%. Sequences were derived from whole blood, sampled at baseline. These receptors came from an adult who was a healthcare worker with PCR-confirmed SARS-CoV-2 infection or an uninfected control (not recorded which).

This rearrangement joins TRBV4-2 to TRBJ2-3, with no clear D. Per germline, CDR1 LGHNA and CDR2 YNFKEQ. The V gene lost 4 bases and the J gene lost 8 bases, with 10 bases spanning the gap. The length of the CDR3 is 12 residues. CDR3 sequence: CASSPRSGTQYF. DNA of the CDR3: TGTGCCAGCAGCCCCCGGTCCGGTACGCAGTATTTT.

The chain combines TRBV7-3 with TRBJ2-1, with D unresolved. The length of the CDR3 is 15 residues. The V end lost 1 base, the J end lost 0 bases, and 7 bases lay between the germline ends. Germline CDR1 reads SGHTA; CDR2 reads FQGTGA. CDR3 sequence (DNA): TGTGCCAGCAGCTTAAGGGATTCCTCCTACAATGAGCAGTTCTTC. Its translation is CASSLRDSSYNEQFF.

The chain couples TRBV20-1 to TRBJ2-7; D is unresolved. Germline CDR1 and CDR2: DFQATT and SNEGSKA (reference sequence). V shed 5 bases and J shed 3 bases, with 11 bases lying between them. The CDR3 runs to 12 residues. The CDR3 region is CSAQRRIYEQYF. CDR3 bases: TGCAGTGCTCAAAGACGCATCTACGAGCAGTACTTC.

This chain uses TRBV4-1 with TRBJ2-2; no clear D gene. The CDR3 consists of 15 residues. Trimming pared 2 bases from V and 3 bases from J, leaving 10 bases between. Germline assignment: CDR1 MGHRA and CDR2 YSYEKL. The DNA of the CDR3 is TGCGCCAGCAGCCAAAATCCCGGAGACACCGGGGAGCTGTTTTTT. Translated: CASSQNPGDTGELFF.

This clonotype has just a few counts. This chain joins TRBV5-5 and TRBJ2-2; 9 bases align to TRBD1. Trimming cost V 5 bases and J 6 bases; bases outside gene matches: 8. The CDR3 is 15 amino acids. Per the germline V gene, CDR1 is SGHKS and CDR2 is YYEKEE (reference sequence). The DNA for the CDR3 is TGTGCCAGCAGATCCGGGACAGGGACTTCCGGGGAGCTGTTTTTT. Protein product: CASRSGTGTSGELFF.